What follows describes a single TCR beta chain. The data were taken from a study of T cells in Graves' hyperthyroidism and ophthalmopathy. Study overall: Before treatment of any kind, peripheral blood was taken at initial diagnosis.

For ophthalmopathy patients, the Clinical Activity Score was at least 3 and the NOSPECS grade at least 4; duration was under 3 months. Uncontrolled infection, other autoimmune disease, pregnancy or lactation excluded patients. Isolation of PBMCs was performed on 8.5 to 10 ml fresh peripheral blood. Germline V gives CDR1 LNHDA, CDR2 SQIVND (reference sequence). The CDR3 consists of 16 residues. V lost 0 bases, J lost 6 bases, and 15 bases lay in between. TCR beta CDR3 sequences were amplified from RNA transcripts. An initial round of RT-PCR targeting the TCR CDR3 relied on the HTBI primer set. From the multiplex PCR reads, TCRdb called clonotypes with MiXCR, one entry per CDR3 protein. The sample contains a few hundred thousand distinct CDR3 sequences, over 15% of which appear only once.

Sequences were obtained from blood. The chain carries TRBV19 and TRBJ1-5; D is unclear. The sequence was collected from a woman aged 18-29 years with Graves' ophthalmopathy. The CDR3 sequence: CASSIDRGRVGQPQHF. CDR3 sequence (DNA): TGTGCCAGTAGTATAGATCGGGGTCGGGTCGGTCAGCCCCAGCATTTT.